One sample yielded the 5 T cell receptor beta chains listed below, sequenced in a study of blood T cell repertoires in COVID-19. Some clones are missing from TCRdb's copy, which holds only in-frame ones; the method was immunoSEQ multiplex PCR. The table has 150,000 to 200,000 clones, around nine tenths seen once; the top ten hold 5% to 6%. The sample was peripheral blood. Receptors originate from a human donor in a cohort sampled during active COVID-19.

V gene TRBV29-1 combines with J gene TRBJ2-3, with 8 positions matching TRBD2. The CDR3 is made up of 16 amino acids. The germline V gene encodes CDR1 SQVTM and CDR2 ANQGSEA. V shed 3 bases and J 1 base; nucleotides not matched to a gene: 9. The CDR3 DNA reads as TGCAGCGTTGATGGCGGGAGGTCTTCCCGCACAGATACGCAGTATTTT. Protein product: CSVDGGRSSRTDTQYF.

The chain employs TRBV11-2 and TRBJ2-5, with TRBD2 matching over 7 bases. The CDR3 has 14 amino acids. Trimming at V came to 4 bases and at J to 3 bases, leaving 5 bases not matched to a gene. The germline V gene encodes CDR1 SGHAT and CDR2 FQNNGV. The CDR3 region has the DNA TGTGCCAGCAGCTACGCAGCGGGGAAAGAGACCCAGTACTTC. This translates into CASSYAAGKETQYF.

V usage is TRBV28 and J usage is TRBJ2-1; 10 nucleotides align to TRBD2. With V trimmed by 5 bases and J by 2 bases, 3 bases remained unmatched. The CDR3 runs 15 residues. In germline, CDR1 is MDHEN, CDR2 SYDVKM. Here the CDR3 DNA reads TGTGCCAGCAGTGTCGGACTAGCGGCCTACAATGAGCAGTTCTTC. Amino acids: CASSVGLAAYNEQFF.

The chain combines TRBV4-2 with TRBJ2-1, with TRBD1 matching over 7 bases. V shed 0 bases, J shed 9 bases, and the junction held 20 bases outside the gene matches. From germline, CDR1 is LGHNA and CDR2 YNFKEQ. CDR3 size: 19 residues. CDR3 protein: CASSQDVLGGTGDLSEQFF. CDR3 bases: TGTGCCAGCAGCCAAGACGTTTTAGGAGGAACAGGGGATTTGAGTGAGCAGTTCTTC.

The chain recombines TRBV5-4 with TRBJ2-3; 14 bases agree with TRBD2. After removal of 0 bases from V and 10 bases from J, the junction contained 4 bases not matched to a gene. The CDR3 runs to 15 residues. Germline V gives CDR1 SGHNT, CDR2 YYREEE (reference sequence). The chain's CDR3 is CASSLGLAGGPPQYF. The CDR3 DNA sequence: TGTGCCAGCAGCTTGGGACTAGCGGGGGGGCCTCCGCAGTATTTT.